This is a list of T cell receptor beta chains from one sample in a study of blood T cells in healthy people across ages. MiXCR was run by TCRdb on the 5' RACE reads, yielding one entry per CDR3 protein. The data show more than 650,000 distinct CDR3 sequences, about 24% seen once. The source material was blood. All receptors come from a man aged 70 or older in good health. Both conserved end residues are part of each CDR3. Each record gives: V gene, D gene, J gene, clone size, CDR3 DNA, CDR3 protein. The D gene is left open where the match is weak. Part of the rows lack a size; the others show once, few, many or a class for expanded clones.

V gene: TRBV5-1
D gene: .
J gene: TRBJ2-3
clone size: .
CDR3 DNA: TGCGCCAGCAGCCGCCCAGTCAGCACAGATACGCAGTATTTT
CDR3 protein: CASSRPVSTDTQYF

V gene: TRBV5-1
D gene: .
J gene: TRBJ1-4
clone size: .
CDR3 DNA: TGCGCCAGCAGTCTCGAACGGGATGAAAAACTGTTTTTT
CDR3 protein: CASSLERDEKLFF

V gene: TRBV25-1
D gene: .
J gene: TRBJ2-5
clone size: few
CDR3 DNA: TGTGCCAGCAGTGAATCGGCTAAGAAAGAGACCCAGTACTTC
CDR3 protein: CASSESAKKETQYF

V gene: TRBV18
D gene: TRBD2
J gene: TRBJ2-3
clone size: few
CDR3 DNA: TGTGCCAGCTCACCGAGGCGGGGGAGATTCACAGATACGCAGTATTTT
CDR3 protein: CASSPRRGRFTDTQYF

V gene: TRBV29-1
D gene: .
J gene: TRBJ2-5
clone size: few
CDR3 DNA: TGCAGCGTCACGGGACGCGAGACCCAGTACTTC
CDR3 protein: CSVTGRETQYF

V gene: TRBV27
D gene: .
J gene: TRBJ2-5
clone size: .
CDR3 DNA: TGTGCCAGCAGAACACCGAACCAAGAGACCCAGTACTTC
CDR3 protein: CASRTPNQETQYF

V gene: TRBV20-1
D gene: .
J gene: TRBJ2-5
clone size: few
CDR3 DNA: TGCAGTGCTAGAAGTCCCCAAGAGACCCAGTACTTC
CDR3 protein: CSARSPQETQYF

V gene: TRBV28
D gene: .
J gene: TRBJ2-7
clone size: .
CDR3 DNA: TGTGCCAGCAGTTTTCTGGGGACACTTGTCTACGAGCAGTACTTC
CDR3 protein: CASSFLGTLVYEQYF

V gene: TRBV28
D gene: TRBD2
J gene: TRBJ2-1
clone size: .
CDR3 DNA: TGTGCCAGCGGACAACGGGGGGTCAATGAGCAGTTCTTC
CDR3 protein: CASGQRGVNEQFF

V gene: TRBV7-6
D gene: .
J gene: TRBJ2-4
clone size: few
CDR3 DNA: TGTGCCAGCAGCTTAGGGGCGGGGATAGCCAAAAACATTCAGTACTTC
CDR3 protein: CASSLGAGIAKNIQYF

V gene: TRBV6-9
D gene: TRBD1
J gene: TRBJ2-3
clone size: .
CDR3 DNA: TGTGCCAGCAGTGACCGACAGGGGGCTAGCACAGATACGCAGTATTTT
CDR3 protein: CASSDRQGASTDTQYF